Following are 32 T cell receptor beta chains from one sample sequenced in a study of cytomegalovirus exposure and HLA in healthy donors. Measured with immunoSEQ multiplex PCR; TCRdb has only the in-frame clones, and not every one. Altogether some 130,000 clones are present, 85% to 90% being singletons, with the ten largest covering 1.4% to 1.5%. Material for sequencing was PBMCs. The receptors were gathered from a man aged 25 to 45 in good health and CMV-seronegative.

The chain links TRBV15 to TRBJ1-1; unclear D gene. CDR3 length equals 14 residues. CDR1 and CDR2 from the germline V gene are LNHNV and YYDKDF (reference sequence). V shed 5 bases and J shed 7 bases, with 17 bases lying between them. CDR3 bases: TGTGCCACCAGCGGACTGGAAGGTTCCCTTGAAGCTTTCTTT. This encodes CATSGLEGSLEAFF.

V gene TRBV5-6 combines with J gene TRBJ1-5; D remains ambiguous. The V end was cut by 6 bases, the J end by 2 bases, with 12 bases between. The length of the CDR3 is 14 residues. CDR1 is SGHDT, CDR2 YYEEEE, per germline. The CDR3 sequence: CASTKGLGNQPQHF. The CDR3 nucleotides read TGTGCCAGCACCAAAGGACTCGGCAATCAGCCCCAGCATTTT.

The chain employs TRBV9 and TRBJ2-1; tentatively, D is TRBD1 (5 bases). Trimming took off 3 bases at V and 2 bases at J, with 12 bases between the two ends. The CDR3 runs to 15 residues. Germline CDR1 and CDR2: SGDLS and YYNGEE. The chain's CDR3 is CASSGDSRPYNEQFF. Here the CDR3 DNA reads TGTGCCAGCAGCGGTGACAGTCGGCCCTACAATGAGCAGTTCTTC.

This chain uses TRBV7-9 with TRBJ2-5; the D gene is possibly TRBD2 (6 bases). The V gene lost 6 bases and the J gene lost 5 bases, with 22 bases spanning the gap. The CDR3 runs to 16 residues. Germline loops: CDR1 SEHNR, CDR2 FQNEAQ (reference sequence). This CDR3 is CASSKRTTRGGETQYF. DNA for the CDR3: TGTGCCAGCAGTAAGAGGACTACGCGGGGTGGGGAGACCCAGTACTTC.

The chain carries TRBV4-3 and TRBJ2-7; TRBD2 aligns across 9 bases. The junction had 11 bases not matched to a gene; V was cut back by 1 base and J by 7 bases. The CDR3 totals 16 residues. Germline V gene sequence: CDR1 LGHNA, CDR2 YSLEER. The CDR3 DNA follows: TGCGCCAGCAGCCAAGGCCCGGCTAGCGGGAACATGGAGCAGTACTTC. Translated, it gives CASSQGPASGNMEQYF.

V is TRBV5-1 and J is TRBJ2-6, with D possibly TRBD1 on 5 matching bases. The CDR3 runs 17 residues. Trimming cost V 3 bases and J 4 bases, with 17 bases left between them. Germline V gene lookup returns CDR1 SGHRS and CDR2 YFSETQ. Here the CDR3 DNA reads TGCGCCAGCAGCTCCAGGGTACGGCTCTCAGGGGCCAACGTCCTGACTTTC. As protein: CASSSRVRLSGANVLTF.

The V and J genes are TRBV23-1 and TRBJ1-3; D possibly corresponds to TRBD1 (5 bases). TRBV23-1 is sorted into the ORF group, with uncertain function. Between the trimmed V and J ends, which lost 8 bases and 0 bases, there was a span of 14 bases. The CDR3 runs 15 residues. As DNA, the CDR3 is TGCGCCAGCTACGTAGGGGTCGACTCTGGAAACACCATATATTTT. Translating gives CASYVGVDSGNTIYF.

The rearrangement uses TRBV7-9 and TRBJ1-5; 7 nucleotides line up with TRBD1. Per germline, CDR1 SEHNR and CDR2 FQNEAQ (reference sequence). V shed 1 base, J shed 4 bases, and the junction held 13 bases outside the gene matches. CDR3 length: 18 amino acids. CDR3 protein: CASSLVLLGQESNQPQHF. CDR3 sequence (DNA): TGTGCCAGCAGCTTAGTTCTCCTCGGACAGGAATCAAATCAGCCCCAGCATTTT.

The rearrangement links TRBV25-1 to TRBJ2-5, with D hard to call. The CDR3 is 13 residues long. Germline V gene lookup returns CDR1 MGHDK and CDR2 SYGVNS. V was cut by 2 bases and J by 1 base, with 5 bases left in between. CDR3 nucleotide sequence: TGTGCCAGCAGTGAAAGCCTCCAAGAGACCCAGTACTTC. It codes for CASSESLQETQYF. The full variable domain, rest sourced from reference TRBV25-1 and TRBJ2-5, is EADIYQTPRYLVIGTGKKITLECSQTMGHDKMYWYQQDPGMELHLIHYSYGVNSTEKGDLSSESTVSRIRTEHFPLTLESARPSHTSQYLCASSESLQETQYFGPGTRLLVL.

This sequence joins TRBV6-5 and TRBJ2-2; a possible D gene is TRBD2 (5 bases). The ends were cut back, 8 bases at V and 7 bases at J, with 8 bases in the middle. Per germline, CDR1 MNHEY and CDR2 SVGAGI. The CDR3 contains 11 residues. The CDR3 DNA follows: TGTGCCAGCGTCGCGGGCGGGGAGCTGTTTTTT. Amino acid sequence: CASVAGGELFF.

The genes are TRBV5-5 and TRBJ2-5, with a weak D call TRBD2 (5 bases). V was shortened by 4 bases and J by 1 base, with 11 bases between the two germline ends. This CDR3 contains 14 residues. From germline, CDR1 is SGHKS and CDR2 YYEKEE (reference sequence). CDR3 in amino acids: CASSPRAVQETQYF. For the CDR3, the DNA is TGTGCCAGCAGCCCGCGGGCGGTCCAAGAGACCCAGTACTTC.

The chain employs TRBV6-5 and TRBJ2-6, with D unclear. The CDR3 length is 13 residues. The V gene lost 10 bases and the J gene lost 4 bases, with 11 bases spanning the gap. CDR1 and CDR2 from the germline V gene are MNHEY and SVGAGI. CDR3 protein: CATTDGGANVLTF. The CDR3 region has the DNA TGTGCCACCACAGATGGGGGGGCCAACGTCCTGACTTTC.

Concerning this clone itself: At one end, the junction sequence differs from germline, possibly due to a read error. The V gene is TRBV10-1, the J gene TRBJ2-7; 7 bases are shared with TRBD1. This CDR3 comprises 14 residues. Germline V gives CDR1 WNHNN, CDR2 SYGVQD (reference sequence). The CDR3 DNA reads TGCGCCAGCAGTGAGTCGGGGGACAGTTACGGGCAGTACTTC. Translation gives CASSESGDSYGQYF.

The chain joins TRBV9 to TRBJ2-7, with 7 nucleotides matching TRBD1. V was pared by 4 bases and J by 4 bases, with 8 bases of the junction left unmatched. This CDR3 region has 14 residues. Germline values: CDR1 SGDLS, CDR2 YYNGEE. DNA for the CDR3: TGTGCCAGCAGCCCCCGACAGGGTAGGTACGAGCAGTACTTC. Translating it yields CASSPRQGRYEQYF.

The chain combines TRBV7-9 with TRBJ1-2; TRBD1 aligns across 7 bases. The V gene's germline CDR1 is SEHNR and CDR2 FQNEAQ (reference sequence). The V and J ends lost 3 bases and 1 base, in that order; junction bases with no gene match: 5. This CDR3 has 15 amino acids. CDR3 protein: CASSLEGQINYGYTF. The CDR3 DNA is TGTGCCAGCAGCTTGGAGGGACAGATTAACTATGGCTACACCTTC.

The rearrangement uses TRBV5-1 and TRBJ2-2; TRBD2 aligns across 14 bases. V trimming: 2 bases; J trimming: 4 bases; junction bases outside the gene matches: 13. CDR1 and CDR2 from the germline V gene are SGHRS and YFSETQ. The CDR3 has 20 amino acids. CDR3 amino acids: CASSLAGTSGSSGVTGELFF. The DNA of the CDR3 is TGCGCCAGCAGCTTAGCCGGGACTAGCGGGAGTTCAGGGGTCACCGGGGAGCTGTTTTTT.

The genes are TRBV7-3 and TRBJ2-5; 7 bases agree with TRBD1. The J segment lost 5 bases and the V segment lost 3 bases, leaving 3 bases of the junction unmatched. From germline, CDR1 is SGHTA and CDR2 FQGTGA. The CDR3 sequence is 13 residues long. The CDR3 sequence is CASSLTGFETQYF. CDR3 in DNA: TGTGCCAGCAGCTTGACAGGGTTCGAGACCCAGTACTTC. Full variable domain (rest looked up from reference TRBV7-3 and TRBJ2-5): GAGVSQTPSNKVTEKGKYVELRCDPISGHTALYWYRQSLGQGPEFLIYFQGTGAADDSGLPNDRFFAVRPEGSVSTLKIQRTERGDSAVYLCASSLTGFETQYFGPGTRLLVL.

The chain carries TRBV30 and TRBJ1-2, with D unclear. Germline CDR1 and CDR2: GTSNPN and SVGIG (reference sequence). The CDR3 is 12 residues long. The V end lost 0 bases, the J end lost 7 bases, and 9 bases lay between the germline ends. This CDR3 reads CAWSVSSVGYTF. CDR3 coding DNA: TGTGCCTGGAGTGTATCCTCTGTTGGCTACACCTTC.

The table lists this clone with a count of one. V gene TRBV7-2 combines with J gene TRBJ1-4; D not certain. CDR3 length equals 15 residues. Trimming cost V 5 bases and J 1 base, with 11 bases left between them. The V gene's germline CDR1 is SGHTA and CDR2 FQGNSA. The DNA for the CDR3 is TGTGCCAGCAGCCCGCAGACGGGAACTAATGAAAAACTGTTTTTT. Its protein is CASSPQTGTNEKLFF.

This clone was found a few times. The V call is TRBV7-9, the J call TRBJ1-2; possibly TRBD1 for D (6 bases). Germline V CDR1 and CDR2: SEHNR, FQNEAQ (reference sequence). This CDR3 comprises 12 residues. Trimming left V 0 bases short and J 11 bases short, with 10 bases between. DNA of the CDR3: TGTGCCAGCAGCTTAGCGGACAGCGGATACACCTTC. Protein: CASSLADSGYTF.

As DNA, the CDR3 is TGCAGTGCAAGACTTGACAATGAGCAGTTCTTC. It codes for CSARLDNEQFF. This chain links TRBV20-1 with TRBJ2-1; D is unresolved. The germline V and J ends were trimmed by 6 bases and 5 bases, with 8 bases remaining between them. The CDR3 is 11 amino acids. The germline V gene encodes CDR1 DFQATT and CDR2 SNEGSKA (reference sequence).

The genes are TRBV5-8 and TRBJ1-6, with D uncertain. CDR1 and CDR2 from the germline V gene are SGHTS and YDEGEE. Trimming pared 0 bases from V and 7 bases from J, leaving 8 bases between. CDR3 size: 14 residues. This CDR3 reads CASSLGGANSPLHF. CDR3 nucleotides: TGTGCCAGCAGCTTGGGGGGAGCGAATTCACCCCTCCACTTT.

The chain links TRBV7-9 to TRBJ2-7; TRBD2 aligns across 11 bases. The CDR3 consists of 17 residues. V dropped 4 bases and J dropped 4; count of bases not matched to a gene: 12. Germline V gene lookup returns CDR1 SEHNR and CDR2 FQNEAQ (reference sequence). The CDR3: CASSSLAGGYRSYEQYF. In DNA form, the CDR3 reads TGTGCCAGCAGCTCTCTAGCGGGAGGATACCGCTCGTACGAGCAGTACTTC.

In its sample, this clone is medium-sized (0.01 to 0.1%). The rearrangement uses TRBV6-4 and TRBJ1-2; D gene unclear. Per germline, CDR1 MRHNA and CDR2 SNTAGT. The V gene lost 2 bases and the J gene lost 4 bases, with 17 bases spanning the gap. The CDR3 runs 16 residues. The CDR3 coding sequence is TGTGCCAGCAGTGACGAGGGCCCCGGCGGTCGCTATGGCTACACCTTC. Translation gives CASSDEGPGGRYGYTF.

CDR3 coding DNA: TGCGCCAGCAGTACAGAGTACAGGGTTGAGACCCAGTACTTC. Translated: CASSTEYRVETQYF. The rearrangement links TRBV4-1 to TRBJ2-5; possible D gene TRBD1, 6 bases. The CDR3 runs 14 residues. CDR1 MGHRA and CDR2 YSYEKL come from the germline V gene. With 6 bases removed from V and 5 bases from J, the gap between germline ends came to 16 bases.

The chain joins TRBV9 to TRBJ2-6; no definite D call. Trimming stripped 3 bases from V and 0 bases from J, with 10 bases between. CDR3 size: 16 residues. CDR1 is SGDLS, CDR2 YYNGEE, per germline. CDR3 amino acids: CASSARIASGANVLTF. For the CDR3, the DNA is TGTGCCAGCAGCGCGCGAATTGCCTCTGGGGCCAACGTCCTGACTTTC. Supplemented by reference TRBV9 and TRBJ2-6, the full variable domain reads DSGVTQTPKHLITATGQRVTLRCSPRSGDLSVYWYQQSLDQGLQFLIQYYNGEERAKGNILERFSAQQFPDLHSELNLSSLELGDSALYFCASSARIASGANVLTFGAGSRLTVL.

The V gene is TRBV29-1, the J gene TRBJ1-2, with D perhaps matching TRBD1 (6 bases). V gave up 1 base and J gave up 7 bases, with 13 bases separating them. The CDR3 extends over 13 amino acids. Germline CDR1 and CDR2: SQVTM and ANQGSEA. DNA of the CDR3: TGCAGCGTTGAAGGTTACCAAGGGGGTGGCTACACCTTC. Amino acid sequence: CSVEGYQGGGYTF.

The chain has TRBV5-1 and TRBJ2-3; TRBD1 aligns across 8 bases. The CDR3 extends over 16 amino acids. V gave up 4 bases and J gave up 0 bases; unmatched junction bases: 7. Looked up from germline, CDR1 is SGHRS and CDR2 is YFSETQ. This CDR3 reads CASSREDRGSTDTQYF. In nucleotides, the CDR3 is TGCGCCAGCAGCCGGGAAGACAGGGGTAGCACAGATACGCAGTATTTT.

This clone was seen just once. The chain has TRBV7-2 and TRBJ1-1; TRBD1 agrees at 7 bases. Germline V gene lookup returns CDR1 SGHTA and CDR2 FQGNSA. This CDR3 has 15 amino acids. V trimming: 3 bases; J trimming: 0 bases; junction bases outside the gene matches: 4. In DNA form, the CDR3 reads TGTGCCAGCAGCTTTGGGACAGTGATGAACACTGAAGCTTTCTTT. It codes for CASSFGTVMNTEAFF.

This chain uses TRBV5-4 with TRBJ2-7, with a tentative D call TRBD1 (6 bases). The V gene lost 0 bases and the J gene lost 1 base, with 14 bases spanning the gap. The CDR3 is 16 residues long. CDR1 SGHNT and CDR2 YYREEE come from the germline V gene (reference sequence). In nucleotides, the CDR3 is TGTGCCAGCAGCTTGGATCCGAGACAGGTTTCCTACGAGCAGTACTTC. It yields the protein CASSLDPRQVSYEQYF.

This clone has only one observation. The CDR3 spells CSVLNSGYTF. In DNA form, the CDR3 reads TGCAGCGTTTTGAACAGCGGCTACACCTTC. The V call is TRBV29-1, the J call TRBJ1-2, with D hard to call. CDR3 length: 10 amino acids. Deletions cut 5 bases from V and 8 bases from J, with 9 bases between. CDR1 is SQVTM, CDR2 ANQGSEA, per germline.

This rearrangement joins TRBV4-1 to TRBJ1-1; 7 bases are a match to TRBD1. The CDR3 runs 17 residues. The junction had 8 bases not matched to a gene; V was cut back by 0 bases and J by 1 base. Germline V gives CDR1 MGHRA, CDR2 YSYEKL. CDR3 bases: TGCGCCAGCAGCCAAGATAGGGGGACAGTTAAGAACACTGAAGCTTTCTTT. Translation gives CASSQDRGTVKNTEAFF.